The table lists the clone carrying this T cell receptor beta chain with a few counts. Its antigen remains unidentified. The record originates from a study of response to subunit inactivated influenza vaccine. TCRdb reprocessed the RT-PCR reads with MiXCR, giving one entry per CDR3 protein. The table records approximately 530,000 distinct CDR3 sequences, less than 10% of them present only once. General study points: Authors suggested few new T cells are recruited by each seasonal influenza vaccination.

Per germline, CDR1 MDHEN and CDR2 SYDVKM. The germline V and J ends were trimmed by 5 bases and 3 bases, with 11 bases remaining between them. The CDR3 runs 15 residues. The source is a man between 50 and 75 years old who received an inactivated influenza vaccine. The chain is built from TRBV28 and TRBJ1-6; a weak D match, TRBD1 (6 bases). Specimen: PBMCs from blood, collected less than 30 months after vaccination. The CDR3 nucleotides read TGTGCCAGCAGTGCGGACAGTCTCTATAATTCACCCCTCCACTTT. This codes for CASSADSLYNSPLHF.